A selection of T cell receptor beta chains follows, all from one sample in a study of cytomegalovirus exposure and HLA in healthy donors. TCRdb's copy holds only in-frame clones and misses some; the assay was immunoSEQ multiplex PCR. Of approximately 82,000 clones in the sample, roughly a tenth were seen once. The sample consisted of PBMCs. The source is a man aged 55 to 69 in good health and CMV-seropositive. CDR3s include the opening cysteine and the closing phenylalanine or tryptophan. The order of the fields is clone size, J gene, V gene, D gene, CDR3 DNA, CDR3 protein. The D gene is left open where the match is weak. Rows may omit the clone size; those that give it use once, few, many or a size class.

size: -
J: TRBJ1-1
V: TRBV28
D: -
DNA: TGTGCCAGCACCCCCCGGGGGGCGCGAATGAACACTGAAGCTTTCTTT
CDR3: CASTPRGARMNTEAFF

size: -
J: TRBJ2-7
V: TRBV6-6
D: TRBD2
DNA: TGTGCCAGCAGTTACTTGGCTAGCGGGAGGTACGAGCAGTACTTC
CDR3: CASSYLASGRYEQYF

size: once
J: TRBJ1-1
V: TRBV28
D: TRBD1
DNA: TGTGCCAGCAGTCTGCACAGGGGGCGTATGAACACTGAAGCTTTCTTT
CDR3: CASSLHRGRMNTEAFF

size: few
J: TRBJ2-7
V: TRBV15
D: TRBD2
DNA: TGTGCCACCAGCAGACCCCTGGGGGGGACCTACGAGCAGTACTTC
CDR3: CATSRPLGGTYEQYF

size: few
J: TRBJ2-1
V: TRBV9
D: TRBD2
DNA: TGTGCCAGCAGCGCGGGACTAGATGGCTACAATGAGCAGTTCTTC
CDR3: CASSAGLDGYNEQFF

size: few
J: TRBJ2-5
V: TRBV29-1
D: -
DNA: TGCAGCGTTGAACCCCAGGTGGGTCCCGGTCAAGAGACCCAGTACTTC
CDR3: CSVEPQVGPGQETQYF

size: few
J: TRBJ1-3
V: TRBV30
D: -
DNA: TGTGCCTGGACCCAGAGGGGGGGCATCTCTGGAAACACCATATATTTT
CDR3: CAWTQRGGISGNTIYF

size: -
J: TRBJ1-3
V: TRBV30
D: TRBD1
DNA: TGTGCCTGGAGCGGGACAGGGGCTGGAAACACCATATATTTT
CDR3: CAWSGTGAGNTIYF

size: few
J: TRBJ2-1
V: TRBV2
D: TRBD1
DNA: TGTGCCAGCAGGAAGGGACAGGGTGAAAGGAGCTCCTACAATGAGCAGTTCTTC
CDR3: CASRKGQGERSSYNEQFF

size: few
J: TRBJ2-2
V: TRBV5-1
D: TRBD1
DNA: TGCGCCAGCAGCTTAATGACAGGGTCGAACACCGGGGAGCTGTTTTTT
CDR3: CASSLMTGSNTGELFF

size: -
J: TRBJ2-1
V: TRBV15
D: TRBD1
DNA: TGTGCCACCAGCAGAGATCGACAGGGCACCTACAATGAGCAGTTCTTC
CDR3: CATSRDRQGTYNEQFF

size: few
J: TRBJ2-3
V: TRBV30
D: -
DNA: TGTGCCTGGAGTACCGCCAGGACTTCTTTGGGAGATACGCAGTATTTT
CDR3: CAWSTARTSLGDTQYF

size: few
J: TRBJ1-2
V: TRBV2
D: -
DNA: TGTGCCAGCAACAGGGAGGGACGGTCGAGAACCTTC
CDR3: CASNREGRSRTF

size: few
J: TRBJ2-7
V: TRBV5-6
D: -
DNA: TGTGCCAGCAGCTCGCAGGGGAAGGGCGTCTCCTACGAGCAGTACTTC
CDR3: CASSSQGKGVSYEQYF

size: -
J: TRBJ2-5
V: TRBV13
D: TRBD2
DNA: TGTGCCAGCAGCTTGGGCGGGGGGGCCGGAGAGACCCAGTACTTC
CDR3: CASSLGGGAGETQYF

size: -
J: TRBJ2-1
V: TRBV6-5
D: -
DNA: TGTGCCAGCAGCCTCGAGAGCTCCTACAATGAGCAGTTCTTC
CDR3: CASSLESSYNEQFF

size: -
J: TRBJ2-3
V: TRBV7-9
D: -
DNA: TGTGCCAGCAGCAGGGACACCCCAAGCACAGATACGCAGTATTTT
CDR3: CASSRDTPSTDTQYF

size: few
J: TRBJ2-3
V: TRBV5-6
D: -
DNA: TGTGCCAGCAGCTTGGTCAGCGGGGATACGCAGTATTTT
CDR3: CASSLVSGDTQYF

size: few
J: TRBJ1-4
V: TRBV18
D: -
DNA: TGTGCCAGCTCACCACCGGGCAGGGCCAATGAAAAACTGTTTTTT
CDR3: CASSPPGRANEKLFF

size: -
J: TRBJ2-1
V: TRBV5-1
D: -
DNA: TGCGCCAGCAGCTTGGAGGACACCACCTACAATGAGCAGTTCTTC
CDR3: CASSLEDTTYNEQFF

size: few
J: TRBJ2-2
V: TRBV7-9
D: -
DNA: TGTGCCAGCAGCTTGCCCACTGCGAACACCGGGGAGCTGTTTTTT
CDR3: CASSLPTANTGELFF

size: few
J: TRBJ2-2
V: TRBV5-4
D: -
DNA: TGTGCCAGCAGCTTGGCTACGAACACCGGGGAGCTGTTTTTT
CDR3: CASSLATNTGELFF

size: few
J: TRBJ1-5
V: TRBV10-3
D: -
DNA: TGTGCCATCAGTGAGGCTGGGAGGGGGGAAGGTGGGCCCCAGCATTTT
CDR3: CAISEAGRGEGGPQHF

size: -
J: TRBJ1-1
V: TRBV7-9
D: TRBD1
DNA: TGTGCAAGCAGCCCCAGGACGACAGGGGCGGGGGCTGAAGCTTTCTTT
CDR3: CASSPRTTGAGAEAFF

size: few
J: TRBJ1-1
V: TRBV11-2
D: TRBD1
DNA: TGTGCCAGCAGCTTTACCGGGACAGATAACACTGAAGCTTTCTTT
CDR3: CASSFTGTDNTEAFF

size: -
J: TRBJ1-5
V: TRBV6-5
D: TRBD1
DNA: TGTGCCAGCAGCGCTACAGGGGTTAATCAGCCCCAGCATTTT
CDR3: CASSATGVNQPQHF

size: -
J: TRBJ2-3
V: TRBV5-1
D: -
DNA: TGCGCCAGCAGCTTGGAAGGCAGGCATAACACAGATACGCAGTATTTT
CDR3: CASSLEGRHNTDTQYF

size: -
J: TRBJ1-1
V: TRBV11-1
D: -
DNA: TGTGCCAGCAGCCCCCCCGGTGACACTGAAGCTTTCTTT
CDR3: CASSPPGDTEAFF

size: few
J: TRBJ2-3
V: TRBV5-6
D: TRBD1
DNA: TGTGCCAGCAGCTTCACAGGGGTAAACACAGATACGCAGTATTTT
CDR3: CASSFTGVNTDTQYF

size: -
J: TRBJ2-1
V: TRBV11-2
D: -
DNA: TGTGCCAGCAGCAAACTAAACAATGAGCAGTTCTTC
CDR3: CASSKLNNEQFF

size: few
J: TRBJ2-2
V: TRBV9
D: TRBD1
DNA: TGTGCCAGCAGCCTCGGGACAGGGTTCACCGGGGAGCTGTTTTTT
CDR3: CASSLGTGFTGELFF

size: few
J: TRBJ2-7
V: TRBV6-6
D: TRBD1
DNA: TGTGCCAGCAGTTACAAAACAGGGGGCGAGCAGTACTTC
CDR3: CASSYKTGGEQYF

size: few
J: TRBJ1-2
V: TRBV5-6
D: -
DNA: TGTGCCAGCAGCTTATCTTATCGTACTTTGGAGATTAACTATGGCTACACCTTC
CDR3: CASSLSYRTLEINYGYTF

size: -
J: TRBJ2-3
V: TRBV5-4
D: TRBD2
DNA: TGTGCCAGCAGCCGAAGGACTAGCGGGGAGTTGGATACGCAGTATTTT
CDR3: CASSRRTSGELDTQYF

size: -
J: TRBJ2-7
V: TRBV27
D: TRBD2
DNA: TGTGCCAGCAGTTTCGGGAGGGGGAATTCCTACGAGCAGTACTTC
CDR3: CASSFGRGNSYEQYF

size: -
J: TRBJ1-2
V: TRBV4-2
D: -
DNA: TGTGCCAGCAGCCAAGAAGAGGGCTATGGCTACACCTTC
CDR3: CASSQEEGYGYTF

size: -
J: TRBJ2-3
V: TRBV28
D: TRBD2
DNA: TGTGCCAGCACCAATAGCGGGACTGGTGCAGATACGCAGTATTTT
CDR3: CASTNSGTGADTQYF

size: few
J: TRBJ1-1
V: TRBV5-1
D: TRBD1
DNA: TGCGCCAGCAGCGAGGTGGCCAGGGGGCAAAACACTGAAGCTTTCTTT
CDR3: CASSEVARGQNTEAFF

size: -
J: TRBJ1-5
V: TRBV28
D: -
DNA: TGTGCCAGCAGTTTAGTAGGGAGTGGCAATCAGCCCCAGCATTTT
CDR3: CASSLVGSGNQPQHF

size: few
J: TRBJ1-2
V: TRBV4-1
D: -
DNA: TGCGCCAGCAGCCAAGAGGGGCCCGGAATCTATGGCTACACCTTC
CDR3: CASSQEGPGIYGYTF

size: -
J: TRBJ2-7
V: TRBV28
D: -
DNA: TGTGCCAGCCGCCAAATCAAGTTGGGAGGCGAGCAGTACTTC
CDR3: CASRQIKLGGEQYF

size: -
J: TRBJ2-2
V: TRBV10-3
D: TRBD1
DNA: TGTGCCATCAGTTTGGGGACAGGGGGAAGCACCGGGGAGCTGTTTTTT
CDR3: CAISLGTGGSTGELFF

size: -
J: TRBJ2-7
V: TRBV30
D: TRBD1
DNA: TGTGCCTGGAGACGGGACAGGGCCACCTACGAGCAGTACTTC
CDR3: CAWRRDRATYEQYF

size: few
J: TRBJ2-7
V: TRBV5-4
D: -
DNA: TGTGCCAGCAGCTTCAACTTAGTAGACGAGCAGTACTTC
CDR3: CASSFNLVDEQYF

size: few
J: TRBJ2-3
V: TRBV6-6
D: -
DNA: TGTGCCAGCAGTTACGGGGGGGGCGCGCAGTATTTT
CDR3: CASSYGGGAQYF

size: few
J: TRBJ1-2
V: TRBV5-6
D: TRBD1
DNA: TGTGCCAGCAGTCGGACAGGCTATGGCTACACCTTC
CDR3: CASSRTGYGYTF

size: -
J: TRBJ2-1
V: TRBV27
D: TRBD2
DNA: TGTGCCAGCAGTTTATCGAAGAGGATAGCGGGATTCAATGAGCAGTTCTTC
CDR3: CASSLSKRIAGFNEQFF

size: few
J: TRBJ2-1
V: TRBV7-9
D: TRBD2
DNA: TGTGCCAGCAGCCCCGGGGCTAGCGGGAGGGCCACTGAGCAGTTCTTC
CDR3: CASSPGASGRATEQFF

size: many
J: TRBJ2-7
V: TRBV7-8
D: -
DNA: TGTGCCAGCAGCCCACTTAGCGGACCCTACGAGCAGTACTTC
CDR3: CASSPLSGPYEQYF

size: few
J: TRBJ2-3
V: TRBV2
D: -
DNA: TGTGCCAGCAGTGCGCCGGCTAGCGAATCCACAGATACGCAGTATTTT
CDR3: CASSAPASESTDTQYF

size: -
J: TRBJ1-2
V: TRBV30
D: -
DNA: TGTGCCTGCCCTATAGGCGGGACCGCTAACTATGGCTACACCTTC
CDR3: CACPIGGTANYGYTF

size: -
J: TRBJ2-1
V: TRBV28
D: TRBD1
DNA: TGTGCCAGCAGCCCCCCGCCGGGACAGGAGAACCCTAATGAGCAGTTCTTC
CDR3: CASSPPPGQENPNEQFF

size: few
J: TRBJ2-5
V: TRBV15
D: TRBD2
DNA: TGTGCCACCAGCAGCCGCGGGGGGCCGGGAGAGACCCAGTACTTC
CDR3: CATSSRGGPGETQYF

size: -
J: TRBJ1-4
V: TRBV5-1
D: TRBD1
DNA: TGCGCCAGCAGCTGGGACAGCGCCGGGGAAAAACTGTTTTTT
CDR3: CASSWDSAGEKLFF

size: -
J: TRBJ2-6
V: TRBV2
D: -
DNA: TGTGCCAGCAGTGATCCAGGACGGGAAGGCTCTGGGGCCAACGTCCTGACTTTC
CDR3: CASSDPGREGSGANVLTF

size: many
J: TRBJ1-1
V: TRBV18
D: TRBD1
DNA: TGTGCCAGCTCATATACGACAGGGTCTTTCACTGAAGCTTTCTTT
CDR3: CASSYTTGSFTEAFF

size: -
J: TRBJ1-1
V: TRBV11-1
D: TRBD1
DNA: TGTGCCAGCAGCCCGGGACAGACCCACTATGAAGCTTTCTTT
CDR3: CASSPGQTHYEAFF